These T cell receptor beta chains were read from a single sample in a study of blood T cell repertoires in COVID-19. Repertoires were generated with immunoSEQ multiplex PCR, while TCRdb's copy carries only in-frame clones and drops some. Here the sample spans about 140,000 clones, 75% to 85% being singletons. The specimen was peripheral blood. These receptor sequences come from a man aged 65 to 85 who had recovered from COVID-19. Both conserved end residues are part of each CDR3. A D gene is named only where the DNA matches it firmly. Size is omitted from some rows. Given values are once, few, many or a class for expanded clones.

j_gene	d_gene	abundance	v_gene	CDR3nt	CDR3aa
TRBJ2-1	NA	NA	TRBV2	TGTGCCACCCGGTCAGGAAACTCCTACAATGAGCAGTTCTTC	CATRSGNSYNEQFF
TRBJ2-1	TRBD2	NA	TRBV7-2	TGTGCCAGCAGCTTAGACGCGGGAGGTTCCTGGGAGCAGTTCTTC	CASSLDAGGSWEQFF
TRBJ2-1	TRBD2	NA	TRBV6-5	TGTGCCAGTAAAAGGGCGGGAGCCGGTGAGCAGTTCTTC	CASKRAGAGEQFF
TRBJ2-5	NA	NA	TRBV7-9	TGTGCCAGCAGCCCTGAGGACACCGGAGAGACCCAGTACTTC	CASSPEDTGETQYF
TRBJ2-7	NA	NA	TRBV19	TGTGCCAGTAGTACCTTAGCAGGGGCTAACGAGCAGTACTTC	CASSTLAGANEQYF
TRBJ2-3	NA	NA	TRBV2	TGTGCCAGCACACAACAGGGACGGCTCACAGATACGCAGTATTTT	CASTQQGRLTDTQYF
TRBJ2-7	NA	once	TRBV4-3	TGCGCCAGCAGCCAAGATCAGTACTCCTACGAGCAGTACTTC	CASSQDQYSYEQYF
TRBJ2-1	NA	NA	TRBV9	TGTGCCAGCAGCGTAGGTGCGGGGGGCAGGGGGAATGAGCAGTTCTTC	CASSVGAGGRGNEQFF
TRBJ2-1	TRBD1	NA	TRBV5-6	TGTGCCAGCAGTTTCCTCCGGGACAGCTCCTACAATGAGCAGTTCTTC	CASSFLRDSSYNEQFF
TRBJ2-3	NA	few	TRBV19	TGTGCCAGTAGCGGGACTAGCACAGATACGCAGTATTTT	CASSGTSTDTQYF
TRBJ2-2	TRBD1	NA	TRBV7-9	TGTGCCAGCAGCTTAGTCGGGACAGGGAATCTCGGGGAGCTGTTTTTT	CASSLVGTGNLGELFF
TRBJ2-7	NA	once	TRBV13	TGTGCCAGCAGCCACGCAGAGGGATCCTACGAGCAGTACTTC	CASSHAEGSYEQYF
TRBJ2-5	NA	once	TRBV3-1/TRBV3-2	TGTGCCAGCAGCCAACAGGGGGGCCAAGAGACCCAGTACTTC	CASSQQGGQETQYF
TRBJ1-4	TRBD1	NA	TRBV2	TGTGCCAGTCATCTCGGGACAGGCGTAAAACTGTTTTTT	CASHLGTGVKLFF
TRBJ2-7	NA	NA	TRBV20-1	TGCAGTGCTCCGAACTCGGGGGAGCAGTACTTC	CSAPNSGEQYF
TRBJ1-2	TRBD1	NA	TRBV10-3	TGTGCCATCAGCCTACAGGGGGCCGACTATGGCTACACCTTC	CAISLQGADYGYTF
TRBJ1-4	NA	NA	TRBV15	TGTGCCACCAGCAGCGGACAGCGTAATGAAAAACTGTTTTTT	CATSSGQRNEKLFF
TRBJ1-2	NA	NA	TRBV28	TGTGCCAGCAGTTTGCGGGGAGGAACCTCTAACTATGGCTACACCTTC	CASSLRGGTSNYGYTF
TRBJ1-5	NA	NA	TRBV9	TGTGCCAGCAGCGTAGGTACAGGGCAGGGTCAGCCCCAGCATTTT	CASSVGTGQGQPQHF
TRBJ2-2	TRBD2	once	TRBV18	TGTGCCAGCTCACCACAGTCTCCGGGACTAGCGGGAGGAATCGGGGAGCTGTTTTTT	CASSPQSPGLAGGIGELFF
TRBJ2-7	NA	once	TRBV19	TGTGCCAGTAAGCGGGCAGGGGGGCCCTACGAGCAGTACTTC	CASKRAGGPYEQYF
TRBJ2-1	TRBD2	NA	TRBV18	TGTGCCAGCTCACCCGAGCGGGACTTGTTCTTC	CASSPERDLFF